Listed here are 27 T cell receptor beta chains from one sample, sequenced in a study of cytomegalovirus exposure and HLA in healthy donors. PCR amplification relied on 60 Vbeta primers (plus 13 Jbeta primers). The repertoire was sequenced with immunoSEQ multiplex PCR; TCRdb's copy has only in-frame clones and lacks some. The sample holds some 110,000 clones, roughly 9.9% seen once. The sample comprised PBMCs. All receptors come from a man aged 30 to 39 in good health and CMV-seronegative.

This chain uses TRBV6-5 with TRBJ1-1; TRBD1 aligns across 9 bases. Germline V gives CDR1 MNHEY, CDR2 SVGAGI. The CDR3 covers 13 residues. The ends lost 5 bases at V and 6 bases at J; junction bases unmatched: 4. This CDR3 is CASSNRQGAEAFF. In DNA, the CDR3 is TGTGCCAGCAGTAACCGACAGGGGGCTGAAGCTTTCTTT.

V is TRBV6-5 and J is TRBJ2-1; 11 nucleotides align to TRBD2. The CDR3 runs 15 residues. Trimming took 6 bases from V and 2 from J; bases not matched to a gene: 3. The V gene's germline CDR1 is MNHEY and CDR2 SVGAGI. DNA for the CDR3: TGTGCCAGCAGACTTAGCGGGAGGGCCTACAATGAGCAGTTCTTC. This translates into CASRLSGRAYNEQFF.

The V gene is TRBV5-1, the J gene TRBJ2-5; 7 nucleotides align to TRBD1. Judging by the DNA end, TRBJ2-7 fits better; the J call may be wrong. CDR1 is SGHRS, CDR2 YFSETQ, per germline. The CDR3 covers 13 residues. CDR3 nucleotide sequence: TGCGCCAGCTCCGGCGACAGGGCCTACGAGCAGTACTTC. This encodes CASSGDRAYEQYF.

This clone was counted a few times. The V and J genes are TRBV2 and TRBJ2-2; 15 bases align to TRBD2. The CDR3 is 15 residues long. The trim removed 6 bases at V and 6 bases at J, leaving 2 bases unmatched. Germline CDR1 reads SNHLY; CDR2 reads FYNNEI. DNA of the CDR3: TGTGCCAGCAGAGGACTAGCGGGAGGGTCCGGGGAGCTGTTTTTT. Protein sequence: CASRGLAGGSGELFF.

The chain couples TRBV27 to TRBJ2-1, with D perhaps matching TRBD2 (5 bases). Trimming stripped 7 bases from V and 4 bases from J, with 8 bases between. Germline values: CDR1 MNHEY, CDR2 SMNVEV (reference sequence). CDR3 length: 12 residues. CDR3 sequence (DNA): TGTGCCAGCATGAGGAGGTACAATGAGCAGTTCTTC. This translates into CASMRRYNEQFF.

The table lists this clone with a few counts. The chain is built from TRBV5-1 and TRBJ2-2; perhaps TRBD1 as D (6 bases). Germline V gene data show CDR1 as SGHRS and CDR2 as YFSETQ. Trimming took 4 bases from V and 1 from J, leaving 17 bases between them. This CDR3 comprises 17 residues. In DNA, the CDR3 is TGCGCCAGCAGCCCATGGACAGCCTACCAGAACACCGGGGAGCTGTTTTTT. Translated, it gives CASSPWTAYQNTGELFF.

This clone was observed a handful of times. The chain carries TRBV11-2 and TRBJ1-1; tentative D call: TRBD1 (6 bases). CDR1 is SGHAT and CDR2 is FQNNGV in the germline V gene. V lost 4 bases and J lost 11, with 17 bases in between. This CDR3 region has 13 residues. In DNA form, the CDR3 reads TGTGCCAGCAGCTCCCCAAGGACAGTAGGGGCTTTCTTT. Amino acids: CASSSPRTVGAFF.

This clone has more than one count but fewer than ten. This sequence joins TRBV6-4 and TRBJ2-3; maybe TRBD2 (5 bases). Trimming cost V 3 bases and J 3 bases, with 13 bases left between them. This CDR3 has 15 amino acids. Germline values: CDR1 MRHNA, CDR2 SNTAGT. CDR3 amino acids: CASSEDPTGTDTQYF. Here the CDR3 DNA reads TGTGCCAGCAGTGAAGACCCAACGGGGACAGATACGCAGTATTTT.

The sample holds a few counts of this clone. Written as DNA, the CDR3 is TGTGCCAGCCGGGACAGTTACACTGAAGCTTTCTTT. Its protein product is CASRDSYTEAFF. The chain joins TRBV25-1 to TRBJ1-1; TRBD1 matches at 7 bases. Germline CDR1 and CDR2: MGHDK and SYGVNS. V was pared by 8 bases and J by 3 bases, with 3 bases of the junction left unmatched. This CDR3 has 12 residues.

In this sample, this clone turned up a few times. The chain employs TRBV2 and TRBJ2-7; 14 bases fit TRBD2. CDR1 and CDR2 from the germline V gene are SNHLY and FYNNEI. This CDR3 comprises 17 residues. J lost 2 bases, V lost 5 bases, and 8 bases had no gene match. CDR3 amino acids: CASSPGTSGGPTYEQYF. The CDR3, as DNA: TGTGCCAGCAGTCCCGGGACTAGCGGGGGACCCACCTACGAGCAGTACTTC.

This clone has more than one count but fewer than ten. The rearrangement joins TRBV2 to TRBJ2-2; D is uncertain. Germline assignment: CDR1 SNHLY and CDR2 FYNNEI. The V gene lost 7 bases and the J gene lost 5 bases, with 8 bases spanning the gap. The CDR3 contains 12 residues. The CDR3 DNA follows: TGTGCCAGCAACTACGGAACCGGGGAGCTGTTTTTT. It specifies CASNYGTGELFF.

This clone was seen a few times. The chain couples TRBV7-9 to TRBJ1-1, with TRBD1 as a possible D gene (6 bases). Per the germline V gene, CDR1 is SEHNR and CDR2 is FQNEAQ (reference sequence). V lost 0 bases and J lost 3, with 11 bases in between. CDR3 length: 15 residues. CDR3 nucleotides: TGTGCCAGCAGCTTAGCGCAGGGGAGCTACACTGAAGCTTTCTTT. The encoded protein is CASSLAQGSYTEAFF.

This clone has a handful of counts. The genes are TRBV15 and TRBJ2-3, with D maybe TRBD1 (5 bases). This CDR3 region has 16 residues. Germline V CDR1 and CDR2: LNHNV, YYDKDF (reference sequence). V lost 0 bases and J lost 6, with 16 bases in between. CDR3 sequence reads: CATSRDNTGNGDTQYF. The CDR3 DNA reads as TGTGCCACCAGCAGAGATAATACAGGCAACGGCGATACGCAGTATTTT.

This chain joins TRBV7-8 and TRBJ2-2; a weak D match, TRBD1 (6 bases). V gave up 1 base and J gave up 2 bases, with 8 bases separating them. Germline CDR1 and CDR2: SGHVS and FQNEAQ. The CDR3 extends over 15 amino acids. CDR3 residues: CASSLDRVNTGELFF. The CDR3, as DNA: TGTGCCAGCAGCTTAGACAGGGTTAACACCGGGGAGCTGTTTTTT.

On this clone: A read error may produce the germline difference seen at one junction end. V is TRBV28 and J is TRBJ1-5; the D is unclear. Germline assignment: CDR1 MDHEN and CDR2 SYDVKM. This CDR3 has 15 amino acids. DNA of the CDR3: TGTGCCAGCCGGGAAGGAAAATATAGCAATCAGCACCAGCATTTT. Translated, it gives CASREGKYSNQHQHF.

This clone has just a few counts. J is TRBJ2-3 and V is TRBV2; 9 bases align to TRBD2. The CDR3 is 16 residues long. Germline V gene sequence: CDR1 SNHLY, CDR2 FYNNEI. The J segment lost 5 bases and the V segment lost 5 bases, leaving 11 bases of the junction unmatched. CDR3 sequence (DNA): TGTGCCAGCAGTTCGACTAGCGGAGTTGGTGTAGATACGCAGTATTTT. It specifies CASSSTSGVGVDTQYF.

Only a few counts were recorded for this clone. Other DNA sequences in the sample encode the same CDR3. The chain carries TRBV5-4 and TRBJ2-7; 10 bases agree with TRBD1. J was trimmed by 3 bases and V by 4 bases; bases with no gene match: 4. This CDR3 contains 14 residues. CDR1 and CDR2 from the germline V gene are SGHNT and YYREEE (reference sequence). CDR3 loop: CASSPRTGGYEQYF. The CDR3 nucleotides read TGTGCCAGCAGCCCGCGGACAGGGGGCTACGAGCAGTACTTC.

There are a few counts of this clone. This chain links TRBV20-1 with TRBJ2-1; no clear D gene. The CDR3 covers 11 residues. Per germline, CDR1 DFQATT and CDR2 SNEGSKA (reference sequence). Trimming removed 3 bases at V and 6 bases at J, with 6 bases between. The CDR3 reads CSASPRNEQFF. Here the CDR3 DNA reads TGCAGTGCTAGCCCCCGCAATGAGCAGTTCTTC.

This clone was seen only a few times. The CDR3 DNA reads TGTGCCAGCAGCGGCCGACAGGGCGGGTATGGCTACACCTTC. Translating gives CASSGRQGGYGYTF. The J gene is TRBJ1-2, the V gene TRBV5-6; 7 bases map to TRBD1. The CDR3 loop spans 14 amino acids. After removal of 4 bases from V and 5 bases from J, the junction contained 8 bases not matched to a gene. Germline V CDR1 and CDR2: SGHDT, YYEEEE.

This clone turned up a few times. The chain joins TRBV6-5 to TRBJ2-3; D may be TRBD1 (5 bases). The CDR3 is 13 residues long. V was trimmed by 6 bases and J by 6 bases, leaving 13 bases between them. CDR1 and CDR2 from the germline V gene are MNHEY and SVGAGI. The CDR3 DNA reads as TGTGCCAGCAGCTGGCAGGGTGCCGATACGCAGTATTTT. This translates into CASSWQGADTQYF.

This clone has only a few counts. Other DNA sequences within the sample encode an identical CDR3. The J gene is TRBJ1-1, the V gene TRBV6-1; TRBD1 might be the D (5 bases). The CDR3 spans 17 residues. Germline CDR1 reads MNHNS; CDR2 reads SASEGT. V was pared by 3 bases and J by 1 base, with 18 bases between. The CDR3: CASSERGLYLSNTEAFF. For the CDR3, the DNA is TGTGCCAGCAGTGAGCGGGGGTTATATCTTTCGAACACTGAAGCTTTCTTT.

The chain joins TRBV19 to TRBJ2-2; unclear D gene. The germline V and J ends were trimmed by 6 bases and 4 bases, with 12 bases remaining between them. The CDR3 covers 14 residues. Germline assignment: CDR1 LNHDA and CDR2 SQIVND (reference sequence). In nucleotides, the CDR3 is TGTGCCAGTAGCCTCAGTGGGCTCACCGGGGAGCTGTTTTTT. As protein: CASSLSGLTGELFF.

In this sample, this clone turned up a few times. The chain recombines TRBV30 with TRBJ2-1; maybe TRBD2 (6 bases). The ends were cut back, 4 bases at V and 0 bases at J, with 13 bases in the middle. CDR3 size: 15 residues. Per germline, CDR1 GTSNPN and CDR2 SVGIG (reference sequence). The CDR3 protein is CAWTRDGGSYNEQFF. Here the CDR3 DNA reads TGTGCCTGGACCCGGGACGGGGGCTCCTACAATGAGCAGTTCTTC. Based on the CDR3 plus reference TRBV30 and TRBJ2-1, the full variable domain is SQTIHQWPATLVQPVGSPLSLECTVEGTSNPNLYWYRQAAGRGLQLLFYSVGIGQISSEVPQNLSASRPQDRQFILSSKKLLLSDSGFYLCAWTRDGGSYNEQFFGPGTRLTVL.

This clone came up once. This chain joins TRBV7-3 and TRBJ2-2; weak D call: TRBD2 (5 bases). This CDR3 comprises 12 residues. Germline-derived CDR1 and CDR2 are SGHTA and FQGTGA. Trimming took off 5 bases at V and 7 bases at J, with 8 bases between the two ends. CDR3 residues: CASSHGDGELFF. The CDR3, as DNA: TGTGCCAGCAGCCACGGGGACGGGGAGCTGTTTTTT. Drawing the rest from reference TRBV7-3 and TRBJ2-2, the complete variable domain is GAGVSQTPSNKVTEKGKYVELRCDPISGHTALYWYRQSLGQGPEFLIYFQGTGAADDSGLPNDRFFAVRPEGSVSTLKIQRTERGDSAVYLCASSHGDGELFFGEGSRLTVL.

The rearrangement links TRBV19 to TRBJ2-3; 10 positions match TRBD1. Germline CDR1 is LNHDA and CDR2 is SQIVND (reference sequence). This CDR3 has 15 amino acids. With V trimmed by 6 bases and J by 4 bases, 7 bases remained unmatched. The CDR3 region has the DNA TGTGCCAGTAGGCCGGGACAGGGGTGGCCAGATACGCAGTATTTT. It is translated as CASRPGQGWPDTQYF.

In its sample, this clone was seen a few times. This chain joins TRBV5-5 and TRBJ1-4, with a tentative D call TRBD1 (5 bases). V dropped 4 bases and J dropped 3 bases, with 10 bases sitting between them. This CDR3 has 14 amino acids. Germline lookup yields CDR1 SGHKS and CDR2 YYEKEE (reference sequence). CDR3 protein: CASSRGVANEKLFF. The CDR3 coding sequence is TGTGCCAGCAGCAGGGGTGTTGCTAATGAAAAACTGTTTTTT. The variable domain in full, completed from reference TRBV5-5 and TRBJ1-4, reads DAGVTQSPTHLIKTRGQQVTLRCSPISGHKSVSWYQQVLGQGPQFIFQYYEKEERGRGNFPDRFSARQFPNYSSELNVNALLLGDSALYLCASSRGVANEKLFFGSGTQLSVL.

DNA for the CDR3: TGTGCCACCAGCAGAGACAGGGGAAATTCACCCCTCCACTTT. Protein sequence: CATSRDRGNSPLHF. The chain joins TRBV15 to TRBJ1-6, with D possibly being TRBD1 (6 bases). V dropped 0 bases and J dropped 7 bases, with 7 bases sitting between them. The V gene's germline CDR1 is LNHNV and CDR2 YYDKDF (reference sequence). The CDR3 is made up of 14 amino acids.